The T cell receptor (beta chain) under discussion was sequenced for a study of T cells and Merkel cell carcinoma outcomes. Study-level points and caveats: Reportedly, T-cell repertoire with density predicts Merkel cell carcinoma outcomes.

Assay used: immunoSEQ multiplex PCR; TCRdb lists only in-frame clones, some missing. The table has 5,000 to 7,500 clones, less than 85% seen once; the top ten hold about 14%. As for this clone: The antigen is undetermined.

The TCR originated in a human donor with Merkel cell carcinoma. Some clones in this sample may be carry-over from other donors' samples. Material: tumor tissue from Merkel cell carcinoma.

The CDR3 region has the DNA TGTGCCATCAGTGAAGGTAGGACGGGAGGGTTGAATCAGCCCCAGCATTTT. Protein sequence: CAISEGRTGGLNQPQHF. J is TRBJ1-5 and V is TRBV10-3; D remains unclear. CDR1 is ENHRY and CDR2 is SYGVKD in the germline V gene. V was cut by 3 bases and J by 4 bases, with 19 bases left in between. CDR3 size: 17 residues.